Below, one T cell receptor beta chain is given with its context. Its antigen target is currently unknown. Base quality data are lacking; no much larger clone is found one base away. The cohort consisted of 650 to 700 healthy bone marrow donors. At the time of sampling, every cohort member was nominally healthy, though immune exposures that went unrecorded were likely present. The donor was CMV seronegative and belonged to the group of roughly 330 seronegative cohort members. A peripheral blood sample was provided by each donor, and peripheral blood mononuclear cells were used for TCR beta sequencing. The Qiagen DNeasy Blood Extraction Kit was used to extract genomic DNA from the blood cell samples. Library preparation employed the immunoSEQ multiplex PCR assay. The multiplex PCR relied on a mix of 60 forward primers for TCR Vbeta segments and 13 reverse primers for TCR Jbeta segments. The CDR3 region of rearranged TCR beta genes was amplified from genomic DNA with a multiplex PCR assay. Amplified TCR beta libraries were sequenced as 87-base-pair reads on the Illumina HiSeq System. As for how the authors treated the data: A later analysis tallied 75 million to 95 million unique TCR beta chains across the 660 or so repertoires, and some 10 million of those chains were shared by two or more donors. To remove PCR and sequencing errors, raw reads were error-corrected and collapsed into unique sequences using a nearest-neighbor algorithm that merged closely related sequences. To assign V, D and J gene segments, CDR3 sequences were aligned to IMGT reference sequences. Each retained sequence needed at least a six-nucleotide match to both a V gene segment and a J gene segment. A rearrangement was called productive if the CDR3 had no stop codons and remained in frame with V and J, and every other rearrangement was called non-productive. Following IMGT convention, CDR3 was defined as the stretch from the second conserved V-encoded cysteine to the conserved J-encoded phenylalanine. In an earlier analysis of more than 550 of the donors, sequences lacking an unambiguous match to a single V gene segment were excluded. An earlier analysis of a few hundred of the donors classified V segments as functional when productive rearrangements were above 56.7% and as segregating when the standard deviation between donors was above 5%. To diagnose cytomegalovirus status from the catalog of TCR beta chain sequences, a statistical classification framework was built. In a later analysis, TCR nucleotide sequences were compared against IMGT/GENE-DB human TR gene sequences so that V and J genes could be assigned. The TCRdist pipeline was used in a later analysis to assign CDR3 sequences and most-parsimonious VDJ recombination scenarios. A later analysis defined each TCR beta chain by its CDR3 amino acid sequence plus V-gene family, and excluded reads lacking a unique V-gene family. As a way to deal with suspected cross-contamination and a sequencing artifact, a later analysis dropped 500 to 700 nucleotide sequences that were highly shared and had low generation probability. A later analysis calculated a clonal expansion index for each public chain from normalized within-repertoire ranks of inferred template counts. Generation probabilities in a later analysis came from a VDJ recombination model fitted to out-of-frame rearrangements, and those results were checked against IGoR. In a later analysis, hypergeometric tests were used to score TCR-TCR, TCR-HLA and TCR-CMV co-occurrence, with a repertoire-size bias correction applied to TCR pairs. False discovery rates were estimated in a later analysis by permuting HLA or CMV assignments 20 times. In a later analysis, co-occurring TCRs were grouped with DBSCAN, and TCRdist sequence similarity was added when clustering was performed within HLA-allele-positive subsets. For co-occurrence clustering, repertoires with fewer than 30,000 or more than 120,000 public chains were excluded, along with five repertoires with anomalous nucleotide sharing. TCRdb took this table from immuneACCESS and kept in-frame rearrangements with V and J called. Such tables lack part of the clones; where checked against another copy, unresolved V genes explain under half of the gap, and the rest is unexplained. V and J calls plus clone size are reproduced from that table; the DNA served to infer D and trimming. Counted in this sample were about 160,000 clones; around four fifths of them appeared once. The ten largest clones add up to 1.3% of the sample.

The CDR3, from cysteine to phenylalanine, totals 12 residues. Only CDR3 DNA is held: 36 bases, read in frame from base 1. Looking up the germline V gene yields CDR1 MDHEN and CDR2 SYDVKM. The junction shows trimming of 10 bases on V and 2 bases on J, plus 11 bases between the germline ends. The sample belongs to a study of cytomegalovirus exposure and HLA in healthy donors (dated by TCRdb to about 2017). Looking at the study overall: An earlier analysis of 550 to 700 of the donors reported 250 to 300 Gb of sequence data and around 110 million unique TCR beta sequences from about 179 million T cells. About 300 gigabases of sequencing data and roughly 81 million unique TCR sequences made up an early release that covered several hundred HLA-typed donors. HLA typing included class I and class II loci at four-digit resolution. Alongside the repertoire data, information on donor age, sex, ethnicity and CMV serostatus was compiled. Using immunosequencing, the study profiled T cell repertoires from some 670 subjects and related those repertoires to cytomegalovirus serostatus. In a later genetic analysis, genome-wide SNP genotypes for about 60% of the 666 donors were used, and that subset was treated as a discovery cohort. A later analysis re-examined previously published TCR beta repertoires from more than 600 donors and added high-resolution HLA genotyping to investigate patterns of TCR occurrence. The study was designed to test whether signatures of past pathogen exposure could be identified by cataloging public T cell receptors. Roughly 5 DR-DQ haplotypes were handled as single units for association and clustering, since linkage in the cohort was strong. The number of typed donors differed by locus: about 620-630 for A, B, C, DRB1 and DQB1; some 500 for DQA1; approximately 600 for DPA1; and some 450 for DPB1. Of the 350 to 400 genotyped donors, roughly 80% fell in the genetic ancestry cluster associated with self-reported Caucasian donors. In the later analysis, no new phenotypic data were used to find candidate immune exposures; instead, reliance was placed on TCR beta sequences and their occurrence across donors. Every repertoire in the discovery cohort had been generated on one and the same sequencing platform. An earlier analysis of 587 of the donors used high-throughput TCR beta sequencing to judge whether each TCR beta V gene segment behaved as functional or pseudogenic. To predict cytomegalovirus infection status, the study brought together high-throughput TCR immunosequencing, statistical association of individual TCRs with disease status, and machine learning. In addition to the first cohort of 500 to 850 subjects, a separate validation cohort of 120 different subjects was used. Across about 370 genotyped donors of the cohort, an average of roughly 200,000 unique TCR beta nucleotide sequences per donor were sequenced, and 15% to 20% of those sequences were non-productive.

The paper's findings and limits, for the study overall: According to a later analysis, TCR association rates differed among HLA loci, with DRB1 alleles showing the most associated TCRs and HLA-C alleles showing the fewest. In this cohort, only TCR beta chains were sequenced, and detectable features were limited by the absence of alpha or paired-chain data. In a later analysis, several top co-occurrence clusters were reported to appear linked to parvovirus B19, influenza, CMV and Epstein-Barr virus. CMV serostatus was the only immune exposure information available for the cohort. According to a later genetic analysis, donors in an Asian-associated ancestry cluster had fewer N-insertions in productive TCRs than the roughly 670-donor mean. In vitro tests confirmed that a few of the cytomegalovirus-associated TCR beta chains recognize cytomegalovirus antigens. A later analysis associated about 17,000 TCR beta sequences with specific HLA alleles at a false discovery rate of 0.05. Broadly in line with IMGT annotations, most TCR beta V segments showed up in productive rearrangements about 90% or about 30% of the time in an earlier analysis of around 600 of the donors. Some IMGT-functional V segments, including TRBV6-2 and TRBV6-3, could not be distinguished by the 87-base-pair reads and were therefore excluded. Roughly uniform sequencing depth across donors was assumed in presence/absence analyses, although this assumption may not hold. In both the original and validation cohorts, the classifier was reported to diagnose cytomegalovirus status with high specificity and sensitivity. The authors suggested that the approach could potentially be generalized to other disease states and immunological phenotypes. Across donors, most TCR sequences were observed very rarely, whereas some public TCRs were present in many individuals. The earlier analysis of 450 to 700 of the donors excluded fewer than 20 rarely observed V segments, including chromosome 9 orphons, because counts were too low. HLA typing was unavailable for some donors at each locus, so association tests used only the typed subset. The sequencing pipeline was judged likely to have produced a cluster of highly shared sequence variants as a technical artifact. A later analysis found that HLA-associated TCR beta chains were more clonally expanded and had lower generation probabilities than equally common non-associated chains. According to a later analysis, most CMV-associated TCR beta chains appeared to be HLA-restricted, and the HLA associations seemed to be driven largely by CMV exposure. Linkage disequilibrium might explain the correlated functional status among segregating V segments, but an unknown experimental factor could not be excluded. V-gene and J-gene trimming of TCR beta chains was associated with a missense DCLRE1C variant in a later genetic analysis, and the association was replicated in an independent cohort. Assigning TCR associations to individual alleles was difficult when HLA alleles, especially DR and DQ, strongly co-occurred. In the study, about 150 TCR beta chains were listed as associated with cytomegalovirus. A further reported finding was that TCR beta sequences accurately predicted the HLA-A and HLA-B alleles for most subjects in the first cohort.

Recombination connected TRBV28 to TRBJ1-1; a confident D gene designation cannot be given. This TCR was sampled from a man under 40 in good health and CMV-seronegative. Material for sequencing was PBMCs. The DNA is TGTGCCACCTGTCTGACTAACACTGAAGCTTTCTTT. Translated, it gives CATCLTNTEAFF.